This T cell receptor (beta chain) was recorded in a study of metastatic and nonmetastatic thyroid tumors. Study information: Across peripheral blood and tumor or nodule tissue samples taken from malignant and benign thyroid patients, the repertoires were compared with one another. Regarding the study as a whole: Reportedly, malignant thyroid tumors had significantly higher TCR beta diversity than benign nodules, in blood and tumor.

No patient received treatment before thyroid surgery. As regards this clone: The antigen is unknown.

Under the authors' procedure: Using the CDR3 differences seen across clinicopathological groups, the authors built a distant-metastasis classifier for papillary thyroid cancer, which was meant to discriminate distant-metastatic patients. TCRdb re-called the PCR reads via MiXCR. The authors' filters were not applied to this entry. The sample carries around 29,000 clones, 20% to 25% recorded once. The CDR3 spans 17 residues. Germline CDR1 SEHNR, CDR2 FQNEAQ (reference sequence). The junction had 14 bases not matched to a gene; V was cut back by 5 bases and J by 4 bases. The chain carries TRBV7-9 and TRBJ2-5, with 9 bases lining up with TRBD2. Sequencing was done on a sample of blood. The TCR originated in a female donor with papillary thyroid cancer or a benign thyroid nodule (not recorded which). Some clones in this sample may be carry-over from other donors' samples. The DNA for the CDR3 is TGTGCCAGCAGCCCCCTCCCTGGGCGTAGCGGGGGAGAGACCCAGTACTTC. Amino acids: CASSPLPGRSGGETQYF.